This paragraph covers one T cell receptor (beta chain) sequence. What it recognizes is unknown. Specified treatment: 15 Gy SBRT to primary tumor, nephrectomy 4 weeks later. The tumor was a clear cell renal cell carcinoma. The assay was immunoSEQ multiplex PCR, and TCRdb's table has in-frame clones only and misses some. The data contain around 13,000 clones, more than 30% of them singletons. J gave up 5 bases and V 0 bases, and 5 bases lay outside the gene matches. This CDR3 has 16 residues. CDR1 and CDR2 from the germline V gene are SNHLY and FYNNEI. This entry belongs to a study of radiation and T cells in renal cell carcinoma. Findings and caveats of the study: In nephrectomy-only tumors, top 100 clonotypes averaged approximately 40%, versus approximately 54% irradiated.

Source: tumor tissue, taken from a patient whose treatment included radiotherapy and nephrectomy. This chain links TRBV2 with TRBJ2-1, with 9 bases aligning to TRBD1. This TCR was recovered from a man between 60 and 70 years old with renal cell carcinoma. The CDR3 region has the DNA TGTGCCAGCAGTGAAGCAGCGGACAGGGGAAACAATGAGCAGTTCTTC. It is translated as CASSEAADRGNNEQFF.